The present T cell receptor beta chain was sequenced within a study of blood T cell repertoires in COVID-19. The CDR3 extends over 16 amino acids. Per germline, CDR1 LNHNV and CDR2 YYDKDF (reference sequence). J was trimmed by 2 bases and V by 2 bases; bases with no gene match: 9. Per the authors' pipeline: Nucleated cell counts were estimated from reference gene primer amplification. Measured with immunoSEQ multiplex PCR; TCRdb has only the in-frame clones, and not every one. The V and J calls and clone size are taken from that table; D and trimming were inferred from the DNA. The data contain around 450,000 clones, about 90% of them singletons. Self-reported history from a screening survey and questionnaire set each donor's cohort. Donors in Cohort 3 who had recovered were those with two negative PCRs, healthcare professional clearance, or resolution of their symptoms.

The sample consisted of PBMCs or T cells enriched from blood (not recorded which). This clonotype originated in a man aged 18-30 years who had recovered from COVID-19. The chain links TRBV15 to TRBJ2-7; 7 nucleotides match TRBD1. As DNA, the CDR3 is TGTGCCACCAGCAGAACGACAGGGATTCGGGCCTACGAGCAGTACTTC. Protein: CATSRTTGIRAYEQYF. Combining the CDR3 with reference TRBV15 and TRBJ2-7 gives the whole variable domain DAMVIQNPRYQVTQFGKPVTLSCSQTLNHNVMYWYQQKSSQAPKLLFHYYDKDFNNEADTPDNFQSRRPNTSFCFLDIRSPGLGDTAMYLCATSRTTGIRAYEQYFGPGTRLTVT.